The rows below give T cell receptor beta chains drawn from one sample of a study of CD8+ T cells in alopecia areata. Measured with immunoSEQ multiplex PCR; TCRdb has only the in-frame clones, and not every one. The sample has 110,000 or so clones; approximately 58% are singletons. Input material: CD4+ T cells sorted from blood. These TCRs come from a human donor in good health. CDR3s include the opening cysteine and the closing phenylalanine or tryptophan. Fields, in order: CDR3 protein, V gene, CDR3 length, J gene.

CASSARQANTEAFF	TRBV4-1	14	TRBJ1-1
CASSWSANSGANVLTF	TRBV27	16	TRBJ2-6
CASNDRGRNQPQHF	TRBV6-1	14	TRBJ1-5
CASSEASEGTQYF	TRBV2	13	TRBJ2-5
CASEYPGNTIYF	TRBV19	12	TRBJ1-3
CASSLSAGNYGYTF	TRBV28	14	TRBJ1-2
CARPSDEKLFF	TRBV27	11	TRBJ1-4
CASSWSGDEQFF	TRBV25-1	12	TRBJ2-1
CATSRGSILSYNEQFF	TRBV15	16	TRBJ2-1
CASSPASSERQYF	TRBV18	13	TRBJ2-7
CASSLVTVSTGELFF	TRBV5-1	15	TRBJ2-2
CSAEGANEQFF	TRBV20-1	11	TRBJ2-1
CASSLGGQVTAGELFF	TRBV4-1	16	TRBJ2-2
CASSPTTLNTEAFF	TRBV2	14	TRBJ1-1
CASSERQRETQYF	TRBV6-1	13	TRBJ2-5
CSVERGHYGYTF	TRBV29-1	12	TRBJ1-2